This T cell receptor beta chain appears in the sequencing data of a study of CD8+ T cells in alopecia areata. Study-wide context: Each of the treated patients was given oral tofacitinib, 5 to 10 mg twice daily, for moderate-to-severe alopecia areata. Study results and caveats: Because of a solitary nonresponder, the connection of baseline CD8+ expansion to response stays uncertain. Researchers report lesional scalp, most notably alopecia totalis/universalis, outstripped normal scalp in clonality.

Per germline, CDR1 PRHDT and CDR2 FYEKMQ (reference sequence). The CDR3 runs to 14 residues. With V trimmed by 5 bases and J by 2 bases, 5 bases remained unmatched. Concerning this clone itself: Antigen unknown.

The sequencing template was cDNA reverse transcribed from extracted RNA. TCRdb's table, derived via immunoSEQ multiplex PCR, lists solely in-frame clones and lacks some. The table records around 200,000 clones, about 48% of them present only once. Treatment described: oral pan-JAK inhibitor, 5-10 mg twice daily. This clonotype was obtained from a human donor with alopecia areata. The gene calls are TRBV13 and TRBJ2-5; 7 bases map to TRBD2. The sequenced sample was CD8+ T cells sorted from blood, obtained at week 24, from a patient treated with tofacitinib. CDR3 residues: CASSPGRLQETQYF. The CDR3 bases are TGTGCCAGCAGCCCCGGGAGGTTACAAGAGACCCAGTACTTC.